The text below deals with one T cell receptor beta chain. Its antigen specificity is not known. No base-level quality is on record; no much larger clone is a single base apart. TCRbeta CDR3 regions were amplified from genomic DNA by means of the immunoSEQ Assay, a bias-controlled multiplex PCR. The original pipeline was this. The number of nucleated cells in each sample was estimated by amplification of reference gene primers within the assay. Sequence reads were collapsed and filtered to measure the absolute abundance of every unique TCRbeta CDR3 rearrangement. Productive Simpson clonality was computed per sample as the square root of Simpson's diversity index over productive rearrangements. As stored in TCRdb, this immuneACCESS dataset retains in-frame rearrangements with V and J assigned. A fraction of the clones does not appear; measured against another copy, unresolved V genes explain less than half of the discrepancy, and the remainder lacks a known reason. The DNA gave D and trimming, while V, J and clone size come from that table. Across this sample there are nearly 400,000 clones, with roughly 89% seen only once. The top ten clonotypes cover 1.7% of the sample.

Participants in the prospective study were enrolled through a virtual design, were aged roughly 18 to 90 years, and lived in approximately 25 United States geographic areas. Cohort assignment in the prospective study relied on participant-reported clinical history from a screening survey and a study questionnaire. Recovered participants in ImmuneRACE Cohort 3 were defined as having two consecutive negative NP/OP PCR tests, clearance from a healthcare professional, or resolution of symptoms. In the prospective study, whole blood, serum and a nasopharyngeal or oropharyngeal swab were collected from each participant by mobile phlebotomists. Participants in the prospective study had the option to provide additional blood draws and questionnaires over an approximately 2-month period. Prospective study blood samples were shipped either frozen or at room temperature before DNA extraction. This specimen comes from a study of blood T cell repertoires in COVID-19 (dated by TCRdb to 2019 to 2021). Regarding the complete study: Samples from collaborators originated in the United States, Italy and Spain and spanned both the acute and convalescent phases of COVID-19. The prospective study material was composed of cDNA or gDNA derived from T cells, B-cell-depleted T cells, or PBMCs. The dataset comprised deeply sampled blood TCRbeta repertoires from subjects exposed to, actively infected with, or recovered from COVID-19. The repertoires were made available in a free public database intended to serve as a resource for research on the immune response to SARS-CoV-2. Samples were obtained from the ongoing ImmuneRACE study (first 160 participants) and from over a thousand subjects provided by 6 global collaborators. Sample metadata almost always included a de-identified subject ID, COVID-19 status, age in years and sex. HLA class I and class II types, where available, came from metadata supplied by the sample provider rather than from assay-based typing. Here is what the overall study found, with its caveats: Clinical and demographic metadata were provided uncurated, with the amount varying by source and participant.

V and J are truncated by 5 bases and 4 bases respectively, leaving an intervening sequence of 14 bases. Its CDR3 holds 14 amino acids, cysteine through phenylalanine. The DNA shown is the 42-base CDR3, in frame from base 1. The germline V gene gives CDR1 as MRHNA and CDR2 as SNTAGT. This sequence was found in a woman in her 30s who had recovered from COVID-19. Recombination connected TRBV6-4 to TRBJ1-1; the D gene cannot be resolved reliably. Specimen: PBMCs or T cells enriched from blood (not recorded which). The DNA sequence is given as TGTGCCAGCAGTCCCTTTCCTGGGAGCACTGAAGCTTTCTTT. It encodes CASSPFPGSTEAFF.